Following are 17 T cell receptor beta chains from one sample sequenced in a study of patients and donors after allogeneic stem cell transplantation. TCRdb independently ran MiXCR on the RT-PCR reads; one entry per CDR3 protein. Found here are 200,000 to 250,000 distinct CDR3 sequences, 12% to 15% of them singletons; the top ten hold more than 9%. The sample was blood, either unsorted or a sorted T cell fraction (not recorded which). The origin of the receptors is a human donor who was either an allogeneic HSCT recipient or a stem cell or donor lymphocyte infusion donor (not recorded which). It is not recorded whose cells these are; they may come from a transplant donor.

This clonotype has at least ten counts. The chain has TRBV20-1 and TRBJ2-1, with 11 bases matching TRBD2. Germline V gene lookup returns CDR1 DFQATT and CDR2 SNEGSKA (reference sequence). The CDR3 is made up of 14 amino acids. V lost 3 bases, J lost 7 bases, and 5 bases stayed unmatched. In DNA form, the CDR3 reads TGCAGTGCTAGTCCCCTAGCGGGGGGTAATGAGCAGTTCTTC. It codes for CSASPLAGGNEQFF.

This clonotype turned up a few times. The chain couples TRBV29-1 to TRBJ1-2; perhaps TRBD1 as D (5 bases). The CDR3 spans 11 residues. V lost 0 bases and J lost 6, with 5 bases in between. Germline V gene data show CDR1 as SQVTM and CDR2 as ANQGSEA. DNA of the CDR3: TGCAGCGTTGAAGAAGGGGATGGCTACACCTTC. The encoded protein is CSVEEGDGYTF. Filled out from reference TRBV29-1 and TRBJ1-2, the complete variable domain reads SAVISQKPSRDICQRGTSLTIQCQVDSQVTMMFWYRQQPGQSLTLIATANQGSEATYESGFVIDKFPISRPNLTFSTLTVSNMSPEDSSIYLCSVEEGDGYTFGSGTRLTVV.

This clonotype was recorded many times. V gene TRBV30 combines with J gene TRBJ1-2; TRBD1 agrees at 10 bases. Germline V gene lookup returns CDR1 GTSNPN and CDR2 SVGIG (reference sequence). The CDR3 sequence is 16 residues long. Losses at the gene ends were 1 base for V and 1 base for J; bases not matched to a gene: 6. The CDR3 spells CAWSAGQGGGNYGYTF. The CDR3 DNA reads TGTGCCTGGAGTGCAGGACAGGGGGGTGGTAACTATGGCTACACCTTC.

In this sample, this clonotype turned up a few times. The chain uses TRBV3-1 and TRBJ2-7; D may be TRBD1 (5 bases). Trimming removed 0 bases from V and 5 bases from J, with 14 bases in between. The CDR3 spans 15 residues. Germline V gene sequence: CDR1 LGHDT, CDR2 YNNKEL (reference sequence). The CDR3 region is CASSQDIGRVDEQYF. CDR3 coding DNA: TGTGCCAGCAGCCAAGATATTGGCAGGGTGGACGAGCAGTACTTC.

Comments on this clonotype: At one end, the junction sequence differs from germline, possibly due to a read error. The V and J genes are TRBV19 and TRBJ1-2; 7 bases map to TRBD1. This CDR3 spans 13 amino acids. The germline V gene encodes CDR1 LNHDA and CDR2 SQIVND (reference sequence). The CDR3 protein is CASSLDRVDGYTF. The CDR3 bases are TGTGCCAGTAGTTTAGACAGGGTCGACGGCTACACCTTC.

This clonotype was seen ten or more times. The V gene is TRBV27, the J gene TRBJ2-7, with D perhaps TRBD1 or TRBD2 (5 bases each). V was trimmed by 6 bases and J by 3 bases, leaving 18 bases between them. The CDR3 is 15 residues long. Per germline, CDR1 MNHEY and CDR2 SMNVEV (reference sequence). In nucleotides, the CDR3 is TGTGCCAGCAGAACTCCCGGGACCCAGGGCTACGAGCAGTACTTC. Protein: CASRTPGTQGYEQYF.

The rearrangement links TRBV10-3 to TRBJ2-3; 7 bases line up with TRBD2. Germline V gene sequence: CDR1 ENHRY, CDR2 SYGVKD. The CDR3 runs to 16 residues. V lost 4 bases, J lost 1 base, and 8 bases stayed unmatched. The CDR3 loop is CAISAGGRWGTDTQYF. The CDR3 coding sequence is TGTGCCATCAGTGCGGGCGGGAGATGGGGCACAGATACGCAGTATTTT.

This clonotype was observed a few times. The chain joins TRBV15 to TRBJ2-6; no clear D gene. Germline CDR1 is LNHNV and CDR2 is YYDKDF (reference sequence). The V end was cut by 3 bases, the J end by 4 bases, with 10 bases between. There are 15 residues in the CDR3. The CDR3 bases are TGTGCCACCAGCAGGGGGATGGACGGGGCCAACGTCCTGACTTTC. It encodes CATSRGMDGANVLTF.

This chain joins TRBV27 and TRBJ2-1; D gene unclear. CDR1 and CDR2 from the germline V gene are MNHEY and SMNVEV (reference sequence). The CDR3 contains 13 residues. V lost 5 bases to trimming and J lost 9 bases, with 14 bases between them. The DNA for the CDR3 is TGTGCCAGCAGTCCCACCCAAGTGACTGAGCAGTTCTTC. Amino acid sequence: CASSPTQVTEQFF.

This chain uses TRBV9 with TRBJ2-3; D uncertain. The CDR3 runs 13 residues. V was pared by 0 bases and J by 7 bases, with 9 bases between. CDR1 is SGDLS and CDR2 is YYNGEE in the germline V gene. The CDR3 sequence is CASSVVGGNTQYF. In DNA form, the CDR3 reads TGTGCCAGCAGCGTAGTGGGTGGGAATACGCAGTATTTT.

CDR3 sequence reads: CSAPGLAAQFF. CDR3 in DNA: TGCAGTGCACCGGGACTAGCGGCTCAGTTCTTC. V and J are TRBV20-1 and TRBJ2-1; 11 nucleotides line up with TRBD2. V lost 6 bases and J lost 13; bases outside the gene matches: 5. This CDR3 is 11 amino acids long. Per germline, CDR1 DFQATT and CDR2 SNEGSKA (reference sequence).

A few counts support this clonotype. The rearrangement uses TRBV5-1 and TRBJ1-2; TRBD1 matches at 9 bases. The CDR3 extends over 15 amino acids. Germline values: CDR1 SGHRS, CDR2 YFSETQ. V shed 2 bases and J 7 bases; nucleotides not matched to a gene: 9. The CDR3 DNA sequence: TGCGCCAGCAGCTTTTTAGTGGACAGGGGAAGTGGCTACACCTTC. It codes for CASSFLVDRGSGYTF.

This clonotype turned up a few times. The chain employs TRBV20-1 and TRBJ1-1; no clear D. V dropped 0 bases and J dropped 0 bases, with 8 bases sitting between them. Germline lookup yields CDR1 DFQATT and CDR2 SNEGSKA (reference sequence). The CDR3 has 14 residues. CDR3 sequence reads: CSAREGSLNTEAFF. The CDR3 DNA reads TGCAGTGCTAGAGAGGGTTCGCTGAACACTGAAGCTTTCTTT.

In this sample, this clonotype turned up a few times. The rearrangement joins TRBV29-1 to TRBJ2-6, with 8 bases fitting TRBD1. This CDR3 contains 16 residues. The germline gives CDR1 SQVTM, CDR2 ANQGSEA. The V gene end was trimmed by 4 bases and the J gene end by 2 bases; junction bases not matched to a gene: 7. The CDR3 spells CSVAQGAWAGANVLTF. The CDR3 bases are TGCAGCGTTGCCCAGGGGGCATGGGCTGGGGCCAACGTCCTGACTTTC.

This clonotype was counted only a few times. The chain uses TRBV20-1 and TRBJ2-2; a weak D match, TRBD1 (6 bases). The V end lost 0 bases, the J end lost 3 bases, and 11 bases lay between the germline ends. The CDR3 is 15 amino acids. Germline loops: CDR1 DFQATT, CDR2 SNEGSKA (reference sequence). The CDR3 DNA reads TGCAGTGCTAGAGAGGTGGGGGCGGACACCGGGGAGCTGTTTTTT. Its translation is CSAREVGADTGELFF.

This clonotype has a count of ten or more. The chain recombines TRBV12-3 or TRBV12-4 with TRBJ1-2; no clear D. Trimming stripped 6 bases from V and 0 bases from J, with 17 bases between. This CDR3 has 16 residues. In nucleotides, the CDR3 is TGTGCCAGCAGCCCATTATTCGGGGAGACTAACTATGGCTACACCTTC. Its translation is CASSPLFGETNYGYTF.

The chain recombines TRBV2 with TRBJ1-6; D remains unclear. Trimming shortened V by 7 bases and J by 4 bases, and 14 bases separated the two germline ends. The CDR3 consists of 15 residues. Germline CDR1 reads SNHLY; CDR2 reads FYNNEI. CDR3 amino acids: CASKGEEVYNSPLHF. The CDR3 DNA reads TGTGCCAGCAAGGGAGAGGAAGTATATAATTCACCCCTCCACTTT.